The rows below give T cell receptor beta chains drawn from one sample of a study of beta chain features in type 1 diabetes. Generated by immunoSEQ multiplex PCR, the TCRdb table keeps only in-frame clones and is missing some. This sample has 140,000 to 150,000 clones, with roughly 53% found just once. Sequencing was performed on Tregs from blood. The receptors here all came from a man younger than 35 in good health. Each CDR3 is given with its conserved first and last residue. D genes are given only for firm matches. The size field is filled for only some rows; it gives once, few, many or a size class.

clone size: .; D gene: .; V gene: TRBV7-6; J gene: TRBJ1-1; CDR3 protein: CASRSIGSGVTEAFF; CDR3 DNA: TGTGCCAGCAGATCCATCGGGTCCGGGGTCACTGAAGCTTTCTTT
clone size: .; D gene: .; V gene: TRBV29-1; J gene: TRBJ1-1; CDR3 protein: CSVYQGPVRTEAFF; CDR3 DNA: TGCAGCGTGTACCAGGGCCCGGTGAGAACTGAAGCTTTCTTT
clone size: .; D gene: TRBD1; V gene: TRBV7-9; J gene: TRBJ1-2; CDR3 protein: CASSLARTGGGYTF; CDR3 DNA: TGTGCCAGCAGCTTAGCACGGACAGGGGGCGGCTACACCTTC
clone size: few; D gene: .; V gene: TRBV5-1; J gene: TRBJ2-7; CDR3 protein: CASSLGRPELNEQYF; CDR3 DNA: TGCGCCAGCAGCTTGGGTCGGCCGGAGTTGAACGAGCAGTACTTC
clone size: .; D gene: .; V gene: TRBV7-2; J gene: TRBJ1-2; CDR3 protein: CASTRGLLNYGYTF; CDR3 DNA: TGTGCCAGCACCAGAGGCCTCCTTAACTATGGCTACACCTTC
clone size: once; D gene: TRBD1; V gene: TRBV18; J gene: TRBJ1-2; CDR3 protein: CASSPPGQGYGYTF; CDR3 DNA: TGTGCCAGCTCACCCCCGGGACAGGGATATGGCTACACCTTC
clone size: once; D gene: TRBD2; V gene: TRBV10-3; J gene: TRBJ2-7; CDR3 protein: CAISGEGTSGAYEQYF; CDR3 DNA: TGTGCCATCAGTGGGGAGGGGACTAGCGGGGCCTACGAGCAGTACTTC
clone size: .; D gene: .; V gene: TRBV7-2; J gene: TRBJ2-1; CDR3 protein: CASSAPGSSYNEQFF; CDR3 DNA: TGTGCCAGCAGCGCCCCTGGGAGCTCCTACAATGAGCAGTTCTTC
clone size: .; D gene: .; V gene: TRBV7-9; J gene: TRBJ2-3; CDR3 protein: CASSPGEMDTQYF; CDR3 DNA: TGTGCCAGCAGCCCCGGGGAGATGGATACGCAGTATTTT
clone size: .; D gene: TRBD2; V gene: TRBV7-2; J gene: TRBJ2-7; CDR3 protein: CASTTRASGGLLGEQYF; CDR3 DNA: TGTGCCAGCACCACTAGGGCTAGCGGCGGACTATTGGGTGAGCAGTACTTC
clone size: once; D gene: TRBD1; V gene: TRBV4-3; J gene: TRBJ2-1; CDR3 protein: CASSPGQVYNEQFF; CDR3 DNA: TGCGCCAGCAGCCCCGGACAGGTTTACAATGAGCAGTTCTTC
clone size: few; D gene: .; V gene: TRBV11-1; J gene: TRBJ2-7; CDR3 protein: CASSLSRLGASQEQYF; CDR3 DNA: TGTGCCAGCAGCTTAAGTAGACTAGGGGCATCGCAAGAGCAGTACTTC
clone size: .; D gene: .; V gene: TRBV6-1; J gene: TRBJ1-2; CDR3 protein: CASSDGGGYGYTF; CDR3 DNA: TGTGCCAGCAGTGACGGGGGTGGCTATGGCTACACCTTC
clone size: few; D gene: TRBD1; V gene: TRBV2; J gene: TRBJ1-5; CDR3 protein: CASSVDRAPKPQHF; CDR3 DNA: TGTGCCAGCAGTGTTGACAGGGCTCCTAAGCCCCAGCATTTT
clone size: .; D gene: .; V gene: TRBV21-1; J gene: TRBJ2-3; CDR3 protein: CASSNKREDTQYF; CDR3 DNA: TGTGCCAGCAGCAATAAGCGGGAAGATACGCAGTATTTT
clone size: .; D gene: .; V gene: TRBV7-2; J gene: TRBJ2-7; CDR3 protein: CASSLYVEQYF; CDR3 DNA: TGTGCCAGCAGCTTATATGTCGAGCAGTACTTC
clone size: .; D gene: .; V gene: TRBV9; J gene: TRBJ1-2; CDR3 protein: CASSVEWARDYGYTF; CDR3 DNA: TGTGCCAGCAGCGTAGAATGGGCGAGAGACTATGGCTACACCTTC
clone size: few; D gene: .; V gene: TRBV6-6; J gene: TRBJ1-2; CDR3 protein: CASRPSTGAGYTF; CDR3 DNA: TGTGCCAGCAGACCCTCGACAGGCGCTGGCTACACCTTC
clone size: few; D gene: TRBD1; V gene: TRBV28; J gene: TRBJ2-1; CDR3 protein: CASSRTGTENEQFF; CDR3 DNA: TGTGCCAGCAGTAGGACAGGGACGGAGAATGAGCAGTTCTTC
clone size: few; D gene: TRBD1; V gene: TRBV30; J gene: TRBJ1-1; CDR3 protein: CAWSRGTVEAFF; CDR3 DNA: TGTGCCTGGAGTCGCGGGACAGTCGAAGCTTTCTTT
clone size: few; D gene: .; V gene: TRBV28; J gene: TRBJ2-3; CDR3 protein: CASSKSRATDTQYF; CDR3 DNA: TGTGCCAGCAGTAAGTCGAGGGCCACAGATACGCAGTATTTT
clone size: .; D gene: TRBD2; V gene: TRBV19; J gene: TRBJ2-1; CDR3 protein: CASSMGLAANEQFF; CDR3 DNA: TGTGCCAGTAGTATGGGACTAGCGGCCAATGAGCAGTTCTTC
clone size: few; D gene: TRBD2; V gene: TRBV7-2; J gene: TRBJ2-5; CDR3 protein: CASSTGTSGISETQYF; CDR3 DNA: TGTGCCAGCAGCACGGGGACTAGCGGGATTTCCGAGACCCAGTACTTC
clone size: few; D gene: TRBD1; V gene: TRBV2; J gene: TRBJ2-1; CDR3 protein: CASTPPGQGTYNEQFF; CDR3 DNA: TGTGCCAGCACACCTCCGGGACAGGGAACCTACAATGAGCAGTTCTTC
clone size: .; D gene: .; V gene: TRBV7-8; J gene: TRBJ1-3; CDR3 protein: CASSLGLSGNTIYF; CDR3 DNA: TGTGCCAGCAGCTTAGGCCTATCTGGAAACACCATATATTTT
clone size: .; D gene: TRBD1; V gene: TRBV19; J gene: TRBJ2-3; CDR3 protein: CASSMDRGVPRTDTQYF; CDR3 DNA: TGTGCCAGTAGTATGGACAGGGGCGTCCCTCGGACAGATACGCAGTATTTT
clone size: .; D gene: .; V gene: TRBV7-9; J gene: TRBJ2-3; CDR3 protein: CASSLTIADTQYF; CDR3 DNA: TGTGCCAGCAGCTTAACGATCGCGGATACGCAGTATTTT
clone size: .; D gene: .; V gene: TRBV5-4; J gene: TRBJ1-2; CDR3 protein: CASSLGWGQDHYGYTF; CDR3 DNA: TGTGCCAGCAGCTTGGGGTGGGGGCAGGATCACTATGGCTACACCTTC
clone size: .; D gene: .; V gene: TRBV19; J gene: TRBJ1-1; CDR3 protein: CASSTTRVMNTEAFF; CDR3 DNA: TGTGCCAGTAGTACCACCAGGGTAATGAACACTGAAGCTTTCTTT
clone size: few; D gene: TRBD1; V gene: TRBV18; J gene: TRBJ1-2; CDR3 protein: CASSPQGEDYGYTF; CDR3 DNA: TGTGCCAGCTCACCCCAGGGGGAGGACTATGGCTACACCTTC
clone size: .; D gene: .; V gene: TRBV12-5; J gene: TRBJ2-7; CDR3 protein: CASGLLGLGITSYEQYF; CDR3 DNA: TGTGCTAGTGGTTTGTTGGGACTCGGTATAACCTCCTACGAGCAGTACTTC
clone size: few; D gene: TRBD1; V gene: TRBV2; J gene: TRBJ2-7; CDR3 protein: CASSRQGSYEQYF; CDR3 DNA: TGTGCCAGCAGTCGACAGGGAAGTTACGAGCAGTACTTC
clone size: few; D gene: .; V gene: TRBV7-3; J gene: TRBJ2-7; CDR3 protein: CASSLIGQGGEQYF; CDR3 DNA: TGTGCCAGCAGCTTAATTGGGCAGGGTGGAGAGCAGTACTTC
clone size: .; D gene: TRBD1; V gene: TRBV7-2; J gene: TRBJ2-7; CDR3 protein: CASSLAADRVYEQYF; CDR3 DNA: TGTGCCAGCAGCTTAGCGGCGGACAGGGTCTACGAGCAGTACTTC
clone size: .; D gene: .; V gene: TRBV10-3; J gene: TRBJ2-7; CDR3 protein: CAISEVGGLDYEQYF; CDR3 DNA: TGTGCCATCAGCGAGGTCGGAGGGCTGGACTACGAGCAGTACTTC
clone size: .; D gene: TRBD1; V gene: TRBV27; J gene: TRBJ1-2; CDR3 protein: CASSPRQGSYGYTF; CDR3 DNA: TGTGCCAGCAGTCCACGACAGGGCTCCTATGGCTACACCTTC
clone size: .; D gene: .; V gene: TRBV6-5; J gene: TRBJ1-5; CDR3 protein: CASSALQYNQPQHF; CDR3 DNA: TGTGCCAGCAGTGCGCTACAGTACAATCAGCCCCAGCATTTT
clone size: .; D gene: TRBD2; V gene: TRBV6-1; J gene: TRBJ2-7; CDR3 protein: CASRLAGGRTYEQYF; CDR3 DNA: TGTGCCAGTAGACTAGCGGGAGGGCGAACCTACGAGCAGTACTTC
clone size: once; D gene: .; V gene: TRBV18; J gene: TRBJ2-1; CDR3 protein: CASSPFSDSYNEQFF; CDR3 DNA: TGTGCCAGCTCACCTTTTTCAGACAGCTACAATGAGCAGTTCTTC
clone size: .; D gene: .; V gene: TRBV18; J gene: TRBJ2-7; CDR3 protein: CASSPMAGGQSRYEQYF; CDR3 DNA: TGTGCCAGCTCACCAATGGCCGGGGGACAGTCTCGGTACGAGCAGTACTTC
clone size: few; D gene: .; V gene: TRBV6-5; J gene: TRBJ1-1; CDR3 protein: CASSYSGRGTEAFF; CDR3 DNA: TGTGCCAGCAGTTACTCTGGGAGGGGCACTGAAGCTTTCTTT
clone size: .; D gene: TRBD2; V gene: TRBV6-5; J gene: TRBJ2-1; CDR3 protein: CASSYYSGSIDEQFF; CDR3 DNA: TGTGCCAGCAGTTACTATAGCGGGAGTATAGATGAGCAGTTCTTC
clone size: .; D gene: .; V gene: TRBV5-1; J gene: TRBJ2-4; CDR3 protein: CASSLSPTRVAKNIQYF; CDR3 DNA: TGCGCCAGCAGCTTGTCTCCGACTAGGGTAGCCAAAAACATTCAGTACTTC
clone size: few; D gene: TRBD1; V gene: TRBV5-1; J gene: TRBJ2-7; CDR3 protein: CASSLSRGRLDEQYF; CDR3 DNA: TGCGCCAGCAGCTTGAGTAGGGGGCGACTTGACGAGCAGTACTTC
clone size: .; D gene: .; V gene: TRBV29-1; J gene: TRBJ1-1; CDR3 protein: CSTKQNMNTEAFF; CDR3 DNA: TGCAGCACCAAACAGAACATGAACACTGAAGCTTTCTTT
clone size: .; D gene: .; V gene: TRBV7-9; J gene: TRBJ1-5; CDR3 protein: CASSLEGSGRPQHF; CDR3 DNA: TGTGCCAGCAGCTTAGAGGGCAGCGGGCGGCCCCAGCATTTT